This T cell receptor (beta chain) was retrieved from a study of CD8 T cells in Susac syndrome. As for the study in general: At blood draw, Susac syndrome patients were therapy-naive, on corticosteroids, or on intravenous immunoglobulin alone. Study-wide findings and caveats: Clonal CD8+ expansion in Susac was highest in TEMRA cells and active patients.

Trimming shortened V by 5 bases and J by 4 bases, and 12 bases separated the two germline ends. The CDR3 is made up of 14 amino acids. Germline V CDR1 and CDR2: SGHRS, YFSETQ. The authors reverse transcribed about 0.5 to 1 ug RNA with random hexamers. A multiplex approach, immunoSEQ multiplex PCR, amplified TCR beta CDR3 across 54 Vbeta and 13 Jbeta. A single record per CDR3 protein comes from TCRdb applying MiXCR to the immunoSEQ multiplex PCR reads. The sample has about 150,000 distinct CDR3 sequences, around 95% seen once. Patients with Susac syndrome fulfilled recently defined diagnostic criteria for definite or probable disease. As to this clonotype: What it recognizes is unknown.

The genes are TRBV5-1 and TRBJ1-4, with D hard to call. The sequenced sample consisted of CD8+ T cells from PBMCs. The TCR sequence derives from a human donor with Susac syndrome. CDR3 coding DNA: TGCGCCAGCAGAATTGACGGGTATAATGAAAAACTGTTTTTT. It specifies CASRIDGYNEKLFF.